This TCR beta chain was retrieved from a study of control samples from healthy donors and cancer patients. Germline CDR1 and CDR2: SGDLS and YYNGEE. Between the trimmed V and J ends, which lost 4 bases and 5 bases, there was a span of 15 bases. This CDR3 is 15 amino acids long. The table came from immunoSEQ multiplex PCR; TCRdb's copy has only in-frame clones and leaves some out. This sample carries about 410,000 clones, 80% to 95% of them seen once, and the ten largest clones take more than 6%. The V and J genes are TRBV9 and TRBJ1-4; D perhaps matches TRBD1 (5 bases). The sequence came from a man aged 40-50 years with head and neck cancer. Input material: PBMCs. The chain's CDR3 is CASSSSQGGNEKLFF. The CDR3 DNA sequence: TGTGCCAGCAGCTCCTCCCAGGGTGGGAATGAAAAACTGTTTTTT.